This T cell receptor beta chain is from a study of vaccination and CD4 T cells after COVID-19. Study-wide context: The post-COVID samples were taken a median about 15 weeks after diagnosis, anywhere from 35 to 161.

This clonotype was detected a few times. Its target is not known. The treatment here: roughly ten-day PBMC culture with coronavirus spike peptide pools or control peptides (ViraFEST assay). The collection of CD4+ T cells from the unexposed donor took place before the COVID-19 pandemic (2011-2018). The Oncomine TCR Beta short-read assay was applied to DNA of cultured CD4+ T cells. Once CD4+ T cells had been cultured, genomic DNA was extracted from them. TCRdb reanalysed the PCR reads using MiXCR and keeps one entry per CDR3 protein. Among fewer than 6,500 distinct CDR3 sequences listed, 25% to 30% were seen once. The sequenced material came from CD4+ T cells from blood, cultured in vitro. This TCR derives from a human donor in good health.

The CDR3 loop is CASSAGQMQETQYF. CDR3 bases: TGTGCCAGCAGCGCGGGACAAATGCAAGAGACCCAGTACTTC. The V call is TRBV9, the J call TRBJ2-5, with a tentative D call TRBD1 (6 bases). V was pared by 3 bases and J by 2 bases, with 11 bases between. Germline V gene lookup returns CDR1 SGDLS and CDR2 YYNGEE. The CDR3 sequence is 14 residues long. The full variable domain, its missing parts supplied by reference TRBV9 and TRBJ2-5, is DSGVTQTPKHLITATGQRVTLRCSPRSGDLSVYWYQQSLDQGLQFLIQYYNGEERAKGNILERFSAQQFPDLHSELNLSSLELGDSALYFCASSAGQMQETQYFGPGTRLLVL.